This T cell receptor beta chain emerged from a study of blood T cell repertoires in COVID-19. Overall study context: Whether acute or convalescent, the COVID-19 samples came from the United States, Italy and Spain.

TCRdb keeps only in-frame clones here, not all; method: immunoSEQ multiplex PCR. The sample records just over 50,000 clones, about 82% being singletons. The source material was peripheral blood. The receptor comes from a man at least 80 years old with active COVID-19.

This chain's CDR3 is CASSQDQTSLARQFF. CDR3 DNA: TGCGCCAGCAGCCAAGATCAGACTTCCCTGGCTAGGCAGTTCTTC. The V and J genes are TRBV4-1 and TRBJ2-1; D is unresolved. Germline assignment: CDR1 MGHRA and CDR2 YSYEKL. The germline V and J ends were trimmed by 0 bases and 12 bases, with 18 bases remaining between them. The CDR3 runs to 15 residues.